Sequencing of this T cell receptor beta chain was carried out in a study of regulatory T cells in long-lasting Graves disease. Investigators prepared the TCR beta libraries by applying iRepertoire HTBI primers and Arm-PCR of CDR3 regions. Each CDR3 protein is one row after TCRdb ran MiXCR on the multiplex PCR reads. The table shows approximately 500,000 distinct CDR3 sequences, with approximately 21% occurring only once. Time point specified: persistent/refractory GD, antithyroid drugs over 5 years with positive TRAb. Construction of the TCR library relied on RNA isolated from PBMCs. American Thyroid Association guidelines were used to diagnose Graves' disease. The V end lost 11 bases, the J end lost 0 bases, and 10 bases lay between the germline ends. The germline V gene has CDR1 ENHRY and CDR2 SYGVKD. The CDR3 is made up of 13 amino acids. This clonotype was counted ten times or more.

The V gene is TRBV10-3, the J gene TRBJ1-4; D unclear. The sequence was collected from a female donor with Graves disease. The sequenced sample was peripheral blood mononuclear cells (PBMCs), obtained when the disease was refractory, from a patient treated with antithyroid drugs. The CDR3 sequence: CAPKVATNEKLFF. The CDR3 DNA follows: TGTGCCCCAAAAGTTGCAACTAATGAAAAACTGTTTTTT.